The clone carrying this T cell receptor (beta chain) was picked up many times. What it binds is unknown. Unique molecular identifier barcodes measured each clonotype's abundance. In TCRdb, the 5' RACE reads were re-called with MiXCR into one record per CDR3 protein. The sample lists 20,000 or so distinct CDR3 sequences; under 3% were seen once. T cells were expanded from blood mononuclear cells for 3 to 4 days with anti-CD3 OKT3 or CD3/CD28 beads. Expanded T cells grew in IL-2 (around 95 IU/ml) plus IL-7 (5 ng/ml). The CDR3 consists of 18 residues. The germline V gene has CDR1 SGHRS and CDR2 YFSETQ. With 0 bases removed from V and 0 bases from J, the gap between germline ends came to 18 bases. The record originates from a study of beta chain bispecific antibodies for T cell cancers. Looking at the study overall: Surface TRBV12 (TRBV12-3) was on Jurkat, TRBV5-5 on HPB-ALL. Study results and limitations: Normal T cells contributed less of the targeted TRBV signal than the leukemia cells did.

Sequenced input: healthy donor T cells cultured with leukemia cells. The receptor was derived from a human donor in good health. Some clones in this sample may be carry-over from other donors' samples. The V call is TRBV5-1, the J call TRBJ1-1, with D possibly being TRBD1 (5 bases). The CDR3 sequence is CASSLVHFRGGVNTEAFF. The CDR3 nucleotides read TGCGCCAGCAGCTTGGTACACTTTCGGGGAGGGGTGAACACTGAAGCTTTCTTT. The full variable domain, with the rest looked up from reference TRBV5-1 and TRBJ1-1, is KAGVTQTPRYLIKTRGQQVTLSCSPISGHRSVSWYQQTPGQGLQFLFEYFSETQRNKGNFPGRFSGRQFSNSRSEMNVSTLELGDSALYLCASSLVHFRGGVNTEAFFGQGTRLTVV.